The sequence of this T cell receptor (beta chain) was determined in a study of cytomegalovirus exposure and HLA in healthy donors. The donors were part of the validation cohort of 120 or so subjects. That cohort was separate from the first cohort, which comprised 670 or so subjects. Sequencing was performed with immunoSEQ multiplex PCR; in TCRdb, only in-frame clones are kept and a portion is missing. The table has 110,000 or so clones, roughly 88% seen once. The sequence derives from a man aged 18 to 30 in good health and CMV-seronegative. The sample taken for sequencing was PBMCs.

CDR3 loop: CASSGLDGYTF. CDR3 coding DNA: TGCGCCAGCAGCGGGCTGGATGGCTACACCTTC. V and J are TRBV4-1 and TRBJ1-2; D is undetermined. The V and J ends lost 5 bases and 6 bases respectively, with 7 bases between them. Germline V gene data show CDR1 as MGHRA and CDR2 as YSYEKL. This CDR3 region has 11 residues.